One and the same sample provided the 27 T cell receptor beta chains below, sequenced in a study of T cells in localized non-small cell lung cancer. Generated by immunoSEQ multiplex PCR, the TCRdb table keeps only in-frame clones and is missing some. The data hold roughly 19,000 clones, with around 83% observed a single time. Sequencing was performed on peripheral blood, taken before any cancer treatment. The receptors come from a man between 35 and 75 years old with stage I lung adenocarcinoma.

This chain uses TRBV5-1 with TRBJ2-7, with 10 bases matching TRBD1. The ends lost 1 base at V and 4 bases at J; junction bases unmatched: 5. This CDR3 spans 15 amino acids. CDR1 is SGHRS and CDR2 is YFSETQ in the germline V gene. CDR3 residues: CASSLMGQGLYEQYF. The CDR3 nucleotides are TGCGCCAGCAGCTTGATGGGACAGGGGTTATACGAGCAGTACTTC.

This clone has more than one count but fewer than ten. The chain carries TRBV5-5 and TRBJ1-2; D unresolved. CDR3 size: 13 residues. Germline V gene sequence: CDR1 SGHKS, CDR2 YYEKEE (reference sequence). V lost 4 bases and J 8 bases, leaving 15 bases between the germline ends. The CDR3 protein is CASSNITSGGYTF. CDR3 nucleotides: TGTGCCAGCAGCAACATTACAAGCGGGGGCTACACCTTC.

This chain links TRBV6-5 with TRBJ2-1; D is unresolved. The CDR3 has 13 amino acids. Trimming shortened V by 6 bases and J by 3 bases, and 9 bases separated the two germline ends. Looked up from germline, CDR1 is MNHEY and CDR2 is SVGAGI. The CDR3 DNA reads as TGTGCCAGCAGCCCCGACCTCTACAATGAGCAGTTCTTC. This translates into CASSPDLYNEQFF.

V gene TRBV7-9 combines with J gene TRBJ2-5; D not resolved. The length of the CDR3 is 14 residues. The germline V and J ends were trimmed by 2 bases and 4 bases, with 11 bases remaining between them. Germline loops: CDR1 SEHNR, CDR2 FQNEAQ (reference sequence). CDR3 region: CASSLSYSVETQYF. In DNA, the CDR3 is TGTGCCAGCAGCTTATCATACAGTGTAGAGACCCAGTACTTC.

The rearrangement links TRBV7-6 to TRBJ2-3; D unresolved. Trimming took off 1 base at V and 2 bases at J, with 10 bases between the two ends. CDR3 size: 15 residues. CDR1 and CDR2 (germline): SGHVS, FNYEAQ. CDR3 nucleotides: TGTGCCAGCAGCTTAGTGGTCGGGTACACAGATACGCAGTATTTT. Residues: CASSLVVGYTDTQYF.

The chain links TRBV18 to TRBJ1-3; no firm D call. The V end lost 3 bases, the J end lost 1 base, and 7 bases lay between the germline ends. CDR3 length: 14 amino acids. Germline CDR1 KGHSH, CDR2 LQKENI. The CDR3 region is CASSPRFSGNTIYF. The CDR3 bases are TGTGCCAGCTCACCGAGGTTTTCTGGAAACACCATATATTTT.

The chain couples TRBV5-6 to TRBJ2-7; 11 bases line up with TRBD1. The V and J ends lost 7 bases and 0 bases, in that order; junction bases with no gene match: 0. This CDR3 contains 13 residues. Germline V CDR1 and CDR2: SGHDT, YYEEEE. CDR3 region: CASGTGGSYEQYF. DNA for the CDR3: TGTGCCAGCGGGACAGGGGGCTCCTACGAGCAGTACTTC. Complete variable domain (other parts from reference TRBV5-6 and TRBJ2-7): DAGVTQSPTHLIKTRGQQVTLRCSPKSGHDTVSWYQQALGQGPQFIFQYYEEEERQRGNFPDRFSGHQFPNYSSELNVNALLLGDSALYLCASGTGGSYEQYFGPGTRLTVT.

The V call is TRBV28, the J call TRBJ2-1; D is uncertain. This CDR3 is built from 15 residues. Germline assignment: CDR1 MDHEN and CDR2 SYDVKM. V was pared by 3 bases and J by 0 bases, with 9 bases between. This chain's CDR3 is CASSFELSSYNEQFF. For the CDR3, the DNA is TGTGCCAGCAGTTTTGAACTCAGCTCCTACAATGAGCAGTTCTTC. Supplemented by reference TRBV28 and TRBJ2-1, the full variable domain reads DVKVTQSSRYLVKRTGEKVFLECVQDMDHENMFWYRQDPGLGLRLIYFSYDVKMKEKGDIPEGYSVSREKKERFSLILESASTNQTSMYLCASSFELSSYNEQFFGPGTRLTVL.

V and J are TRBV10-1 and TRBJ2-3; 12 bases are shared with TRBD1. The CDR3 covers 16 residues. V shed 5 bases and J 2 bases; nucleotides not matched to a gene: 5. Germline V gene data show CDR1 as WNHNN and CDR2 as SYGVQD (reference sequence). DNA of the CDR3: TGCGCCAGCAGTCGGGACAGGGGGCTCGTCACAGATACGCAGTATTTT. Residues: CASSRDRGLVTDTQYF.

This sequence joins TRBV19 and TRBJ2-5; TRBD2 agrees at 14 bases. Germline V gene data show CDR1 as LNHDA and CDR2 as SQIVND (reference sequence). The CDR3 length is 17 residues. Losses at the gene ends were 1 base for V and 5 bases for J; bases not matched to a gene: 6. The CDR3 protein is CASSIGLAGGGRETQYF. Written as DNA, the CDR3 is TGTGCCAGTAGTATAGGACTAGCGGGAGGGGGAAGGGAGACCCAGTACTTC.

The CDR3 protein is CASSFVKGGTEAFF. In DNA, the CDR3 is TGTGCCAGCAGCTTTGTCAAGGGAGGGACTGAAGCTTTCTTT. The V and J genes are TRBV5-4 and TRBJ1-1; D is ambiguous. Looked up from germline, CDR1 is SGHNT and CDR2 is YYREEE (reference sequence). Trimming removed 2 bases at V and 5 bases at J, with 13 bases between. The CDR3 spans 14 residues.

The chain recombines TRBV11-2 with TRBJ2-7; the D gene is possibly TRBD1 (5 bases). V was cut by 6 bases and J by 6 bases, with 15 bases left in between. CDR3 length: 13 amino acids. Germline V CDR1 and CDR2: SGHAT, FQNNGV. CDR3 region: CASSWTPVSEQYF. The DNA of the CDR3 is TGTGCCAGCAGTTGGACACCCGTTAGCGAGCAGTACTTC.

The chain carries TRBV5-1 and TRBJ2-7; no definite D call. CDR3 length: 14 amino acids. Looked up from germline, CDR1 is SGHRS and CDR2 is YFSETQ. Trimming stripped 3 bases from V and 0 bases from J, with 10 bases between. The DNA of the CDR3 is TGCGCCAGCAGCTGGCAGTATAGCTCCTACGAGCAGTACTTC. Residues: CASSWQYSSYEQYF.

The V gene is TRBV20-1, the J gene TRBJ2-3, with 7 bases fitting TRBD2. Germline CDR1 reads DFQATT; CDR2 reads SNEGSKA (reference sequence). V lost 7 bases to trimming and J lost 5 bases; unmatched junction nucleotides: 3. CDR3 size: 11 residues. This chain's CDR3 is CSGTREDTQYF. Here the CDR3 DNA reads TGCAGTGGGACTAGGGAAGATACGCAGTATTTT.

The gene calls are TRBV7-9 and TRBJ2-2, with D hard to call. The CDR3 extends over 15 amino acids. The V and J ends lost 5 bases and 5 bases respectively, with 15 bases between them. Germline V lookup: CDR1 SEHNR, CDR2 FQNEAQ (reference sequence). The CDR3 bases are TGTGCCAGCAGCGGAGCCCGGGTAAAAACCGGGGAGCTGTTTTTT. Protein: CASSGARVKTGELFF.

This rearrangement joins TRBV28 to TRBJ1-5, with 8 nucleotides matching TRBD1. The CDR3 is 16 amino acids. CDR1 is MDHEN, CDR2 SYDVKM, per germline. With V trimmed by 5 bases and J by 5 bases, 11 bases remained unmatched. In DNA form, the CDR3 reads TGTGCCAGCAGTCTGCGGCGGGGGACAGGAGATCAGCCCCAGCATTTT. Its protein product is CASSLRRGTGDQPQHF.

The V gene is TRBV4-3, the J gene TRBJ2-3; 7 positions match TRBD2. Germline V gene lookup returns CDR1 LGHNA and CDR2 YSLEER. The V gene end was trimmed by 0 bases and the J gene end by 6 bases; junction bases not matched to a gene: 6. The CDR3 loop spans 15 amino acids. CDR3: CASSQDLAGVDTQYF. For the CDR3, the DNA is TGCGCCAGCAGCCAAGATTTGGCGGGGGTTGATACGCAGTATTTT.

The V gene is TRBV5-1, the J gene TRBJ2-2; D may be TRBD2 (5 bases). The germline gives CDR1 SGHRS, CDR2 YFSETQ. The CDR3 spans 18 residues. V was clipped by 2 bases and J by 0 bases, with 17 bases between them. The CDR3 region is CASSLRASTIANTGELFF. The CDR3 DNA reads TGCGCCAGCAGCTTAAGGGCTAGCACTATCGCGAACACCGGGGAGCTGTTTTTT. Together with reference TRBV5-1 and TRBJ2-2, the CDR3 gives the full variable domain: KAGVTQTPRYLIKTRGQQVTLSCSPISGHRSVSWYQQTPGQGLQFLFEYFSETQRNKGNFPGRFSGRQFSNSRSEMNVSTLELGDSALYLCASSLRASTIANTGELFFGEGSRLTVL.

This chain joins TRBV9 and TRBJ2-7; TRBD1 aligns across 7 bases. This CDR3 has 14 amino acids. Germline lookup yields CDR1 SGDLS and CDR2 YYNGEE. Trimming cost V 0 bases and J 6 bases; bases outside gene matches: 6. This chain's CDR3 is CASSVEGTAGEQYF. CDR3 DNA: TGTGCCAGCAGCGTAGAGGGGACAGCTGGCGAGCAGTACTTC.

The rearrangement uses TRBV2 and TRBJ2-3, with 10 bases aligning to TRBD2. The J segment lost 3 bases and the V segment lost 0 bases, leaving 9 bases of the junction unmatched. The length of the CDR3 is 18 residues. Looked up from germline, CDR1 is SNHLY and CDR2 is FYNNEI. This CDR3 reads CASSEARLAGVGTDTQYF. Here the CDR3 DNA reads TGTGCCAGCAGTGAAGCCCGGCTAGCGGGAGTCGGGACAGATACGCAGTATTTT.

V gene TRBV7-3 combines with J gene TRBJ2-5; D might be TRBD1 or TRBD2, each matching 6 bases. The CDR3 extends over 18 amino acids. V was pared by 1 base and J by 7 bases, with 25 bases between. Germline V CDR1 and CDR2: SGHTA, FQGTGA. CDR3 residues: CASSLSPNIRGAGGTQYF. The CDR3 coding sequence is TGTGCCAGCAGCTTAAGTCCAAATATTAGGGGGGCCGGGGGGACCCAGTACTTC. The full variable domain, completed using reference TRBV7-3 and TRBJ2-5, is GAGVSQTPSNKVTEKGKYVELRCDPISGHTALYWYRQSLGQGPEFLIYFQGTGAADDSGLPNDRFFAVRPEGSVSTLKIQRTERGDSAVYLCASSLSPNIRGAGGTQYFGPGTRLLVL.

This clone showed up just a few times. This chain uses TRBV28 with TRBJ1-2; weak D call: TRBD1 (6 bases). The CDR3 is made up of 14 amino acids. Looked up from germline, CDR1 is MDHEN and CDR2 is SYDVKM. Trimming took 2 bases from V and 7 from J, leaving 14 bases between them. CDR3 sequence (DNA): TGTGCCAGCAGTTTACAATCGGGGGCCTTTGGCTACACCTTC. Protein: CASSLQSGAFGYTF.

J is TRBJ1-3 and V is TRBV10-3, with 9 bases matching TRBD1. Germline V CDR1 and CDR2: ENHRY, SYGVKD. The CDR3 extends over 14 amino acids. The ends lost 6 bases at V and 4 bases at J; junction bases unmatched: 4. DNA for the CDR3: TGTGCCATCAGGGGACAGGGAGGCGGAAACACCATATATTTT. It specifies CAIRGQGGGNTIYF.

V usage is TRBV28 and J usage is TRBJ2-3; D gene uncertain. Germline V lookup: CDR1 MDHEN, CDR2 SYDVKM. The CDR3 runs 11 residues. V dropped 3 bases and J dropped 7 bases, with 5 bases sitting between them. CDR3 sequence (DNA): TGTGCCAGCAGTTTCCGGTATACGCAGTATTTT. The encoded protein is CASSFRYTQYF.

This rearrangement joins TRBV2 to TRBJ2-1; 9 bases fit TRBD2. The CDR3 loop spans 16 amino acids. Germline V CDR1 and CDR2: SNHLY, FYNNEI. Unmatched junction bases numbered 6, after V lost 1 base and J lost 5 bases. The CDR3 DNA reads as TGTGCCAGCAGTGAAGTAGGTAGCGGGGGAGACAATGAGCAGTTCTTC. Its protein is CASSEVGSGGDNEQFF.

The table lists this clone with a few counts. The J gene is TRBJ2-7, the V gene TRBV28; 7 nucleotides align to TRBD1. After removal of 3 bases from V and 0 bases from J, the junction contained 8 bases not matched to a gene. This CDR3 is built from 16 residues. The germline CDR1 and CDR2 sequences are MDHEN and SYDVKM. Here the CDR3 reads CASSFGIPGGSYEQYF. In DNA form, the CDR3 reads TGTGCCAGCAGTTTTGGTATTCCAGGGGGCTCCTACGAGCAGTACTTC.

The rearrangement joins TRBV6-1 to TRBJ1-1; the match to TRBD1 covers 7 bases. The V gene's germline CDR1 is MNHNS and CDR2 SASEGT. CDR3 length: 14 residues. J was trimmed by 4 bases and V by 6 bases; bases with no gene match: 8. The CDR3 coding sequence is TGTGCCAGCAGCGCAATGTACAGGGGCACTGAAGCTTTCTTT. Encoded protein: CASSAMYRGTEAFF.